The rows below give T cell receptor beta chains drawn from one sample of a study of somatic mutations in cytotoxic T cells in rheumatoid arthritis. Repertoires were generated with immunoSEQ multiplex PCR, while TCRdb's copy carries only in-frame clones and drops some. The sample contains 17,000 or so clones, approximately 81% of which appear only once. The specimen was CD8+ T cells sorted from blood. These receptors were obtained from a woman in her forties with rheumatoid arthritis. The CDR3 runs from the conserved cysteine through the conserved F or W. Fields, in order: D gene, V gene, clone size, J gene, CDR3 DNA, CDR3 protein. The D gene is left open where the match is weak. Clone size is given for some rows only: seen once, a few or many times, or a class if the clone is expanded.

D gene: TRBD2
V gene: TRBV30
clone size: NA
J gene: TRBJ2-3
CDR3 DNA: TGTGCCTGGAGCCTAGCGGGGCTCACAGATACGCAGTATTTT
CDR3 protein: CAWSLAGLTDTQYF

D gene: TRBD1
V gene: TRBV25-1
clone size: NA
J gene: TRBJ1-2
CDR3 DNA: TGTGCCAGTAAGGGGGCGCACTATGGCTACACCTTC
CDR3 protein: CASKGAHYGYTF

D gene: NA
V gene: TRBV28
clone size: NA
J gene: TRBJ2-1
CDR3 DNA: TGTGCCAGCAGTTTACGGGCCAGGGGCAATGAGCAGTTCTTC
CDR3 protein: CASSLRARGNEQFF

D gene: NA
V gene: TRBV29-1
clone size: few
J gene: TRBJ1-1
CDR3 DNA: TGCAGCGTTGAAGGGGTAGGAGTGACTGAAGCTTTCTTT
CDR3 protein: CSVEGVGVTEAFF

D gene: TRBD1
V gene: TRBV2
clone size: NA
J gene: TRBJ1-3
CDR3 DNA: TGTGCCAGCAGAGAGGACAGGGACCCTGGAAACACCATATATTTT
CDR3 protein: CASREDRDPGNTIYF

D gene: NA
V gene: TRBV11-2
clone size: NA
J gene: TRBJ2-3
CDR3 DNA: TGTGCCAGCAGCTTAGAGGTTCTGGGGGCCACAGATACGCAGTATTTT
CDR3 protein: CASSLEVLGATDTQYF

D gene: TRBD1
V gene: TRBV13
clone size: NA
J gene: TRBJ2-2
CDR3 DNA: TGTGCCAGCAGTCAGGACAGGAAGGACGGGGAGCTGTTTTTT
CDR3 protein: CASSQDRKDGELFF

D gene: NA
V gene: TRBV7-9
clone size: few
J gene: TRBJ1-3
CDR3 DNA: TGTGCCAGCAGCTTAGGGGGCCCCAATTCTGGAAACACCATATATTTT
CDR3 protein: CASSLGGPNSGNTIYF

D gene: NA
V gene: TRBV30
clone size: NA
J gene: TRBJ2-6
CDR3 DNA: TGTGCCTGGAGTACAAATGCCAACGTCCTGACTTTC
CDR3 protein: CAWSTNANVLTF

D gene: TRBD1
V gene: TRBV7-9
clone size: NA
J gene: TRBJ1-6
CDR3 DNA: TGTGCCAGCAGCCATGACAGGGGGCTGGGGTCACCCCTCCACTTT
CDR3 protein: CASSHDRGLGSPLHF

D gene: TRBD2
V gene: TRBV4-2
clone size: few
J gene: TRBJ2-1
CDR3 DNA: TGTGCCAGCAGCCAAGATGGGGCGCTAGCGGGATTCTCGTGGCAAAACTCCTACAATGAGCAGTTCTTC
CDR3 protein: CASSQDGALAGFSWQNSYNEQFF

D gene: TRBD1
V gene: TRBV13
clone size: once
J gene: TRBJ1-3
CDR3 DNA: TGTGCCAGCAGCTTTCCCTCAGGGGGGACTGGAAACACCATATATTTT
CDR3 protein: CASSFPSGGTGNTIYF

D gene: NA
V gene: TRBV30
clone size: NA
J gene: TRBJ1-2
CDR3 DNA: TGTGCCTGGAGTGTCGGGAATAACTATGGCTACACCTTC
CDR3 protein: CAWSVGNNYGYTF

D gene: NA
V gene: TRBV30
clone size: NA
J gene: TRBJ2-5
CDR3 DNA: TGTGCCTGGAGTGTCGGTGGGGGCCGGGAGACCCAGTACTTC
CDR3 protein: CAWSVGGGRETQYF

D gene: TRBD1
V gene: TRBV7-9
clone size: NA
J gene: TRBJ2-5
CDR3 DNA: TGTGCCAGCAGCTTAGCGGGACAGGGGCTGGAGACCCAGTACTTC
CDR3 protein: CASSLAGQGLETQYF

D gene: TRBD1
V gene: TRBV2
clone size: NA
J gene: TRBJ1-5
CDR3 DNA: TGTGCCAGCAGTGGGGACAGCTATAGCAATCAGCCCCAGCATTTT
CDR3 protein: CASSGDSYSNQPQHF

D gene: TRBD2
V gene: TRBV4-1
clone size: NA
J gene: TRBJ2-5
CDR3 DNA: TGCGCCAGCAGTCTACTAGCGGGAGGGCCCCAAGAGACCCAGTACTTC
CDR3 protein: CASSLLAGGPQETQYF

D gene: TRBD1
V gene: TRBV29-1
clone size: NA
J gene: TRBJ1-1
CDR3 DNA: TGCAGCGTTGAAATCCCTACGATCCTGACAGGGGAACGGACTGAAGCTTTCTTT
CDR3 protein: CSVEIPTILTGERTEAFF

D gene: NA
V gene: TRBV4-1
clone size: few
J gene: TRBJ1-1
CDR3 DNA: TGCGCCAGCAGCCTCCTCGACTGGAACACTGAAGCTTTCTTT
CDR3 protein: CASSLLDWNTEAFF

D gene: NA
V gene: TRBV4-1
clone size: NA
J gene: TRBJ2-1
CDR3 DNA: TGCGCCAGCAGCCACCCGGGACTTCCAAAGAGCTCCTACAATGAGCAGTTCTTC
CDR3 protein: CASSHPGLPKSSYNEQFF

D gene: TRBD2
V gene: TRBV27
clone size: NA
J gene: TRBJ2-7
CDR3 DNA: TGTGCCAGCAGTTTATGGGCAGCGGGGGGCCACGAGCAGTACTTC
CDR3 protein: CASSLWAAGGHEQYF

D gene: NA
V gene: TRBV30
clone size: once
J gene: TRBJ2-3
CDR3 DNA: TGTGCCTGGAGCCTAACAGGAAGGGGGACAGATACGCAGTATTTT
CDR3 protein: CAWSLTGRGTDTQYF

D gene: NA
V gene: TRBV27
clone size: NA
J gene: TRBJ2-7
CDR3 DNA: TGTGCCAGCAGTTTATCGAAGACTCGAAACGAGCAGTACTTC
CDR3 protein: CASSLSKTRNEQYF